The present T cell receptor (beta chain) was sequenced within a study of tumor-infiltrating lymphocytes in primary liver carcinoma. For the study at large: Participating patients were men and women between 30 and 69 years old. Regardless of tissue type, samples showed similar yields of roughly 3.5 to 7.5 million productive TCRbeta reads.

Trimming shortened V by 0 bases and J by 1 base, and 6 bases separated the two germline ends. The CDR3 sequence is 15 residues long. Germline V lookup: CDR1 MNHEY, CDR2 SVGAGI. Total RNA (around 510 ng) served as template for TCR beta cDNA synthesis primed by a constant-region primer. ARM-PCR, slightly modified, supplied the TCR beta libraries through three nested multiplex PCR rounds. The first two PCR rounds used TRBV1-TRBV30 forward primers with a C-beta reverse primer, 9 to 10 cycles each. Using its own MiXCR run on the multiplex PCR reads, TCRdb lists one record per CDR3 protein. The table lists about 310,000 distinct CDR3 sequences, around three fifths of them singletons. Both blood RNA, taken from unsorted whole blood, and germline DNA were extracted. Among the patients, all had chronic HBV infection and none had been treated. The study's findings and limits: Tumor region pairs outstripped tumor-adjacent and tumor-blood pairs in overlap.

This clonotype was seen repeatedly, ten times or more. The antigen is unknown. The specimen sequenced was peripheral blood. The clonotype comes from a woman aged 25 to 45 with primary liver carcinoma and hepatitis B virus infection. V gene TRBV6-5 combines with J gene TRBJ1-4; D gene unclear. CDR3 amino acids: CASSYSIVTNEKLFF. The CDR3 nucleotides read TGTGCCAGCAGTTACTCGATAGTAACTAATGAAAAACTGTTTTTT.